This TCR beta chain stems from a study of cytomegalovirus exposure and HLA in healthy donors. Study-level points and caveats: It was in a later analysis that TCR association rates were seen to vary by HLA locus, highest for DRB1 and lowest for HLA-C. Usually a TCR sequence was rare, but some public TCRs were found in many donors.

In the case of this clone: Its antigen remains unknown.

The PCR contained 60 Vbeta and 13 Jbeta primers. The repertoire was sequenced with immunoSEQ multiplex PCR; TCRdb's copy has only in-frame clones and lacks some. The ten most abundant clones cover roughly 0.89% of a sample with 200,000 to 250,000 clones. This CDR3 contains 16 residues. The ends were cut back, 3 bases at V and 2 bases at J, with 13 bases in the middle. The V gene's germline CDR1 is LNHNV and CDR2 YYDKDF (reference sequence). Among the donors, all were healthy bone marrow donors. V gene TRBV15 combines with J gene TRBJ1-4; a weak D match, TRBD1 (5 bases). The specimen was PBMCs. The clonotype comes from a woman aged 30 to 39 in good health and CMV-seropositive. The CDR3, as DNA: TGTGCCACCAGCAGGGATGCGGGACCCACTAATGAAAAACTGTTTTTT. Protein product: CATSRDAGPTNEKLFF.